The T cell receptor (beta chain) under discussion was sequenced for a study of T cell responses to AZD1222 COVID-19 vaccine. Whole-study findings and limits: Nearly half of spike-specific TCRs reportedly go after variant regions that carry no mutations. Breadth and depth of Spike-specific TCRs rose after two AZD1222 doses. It was only after the peak T cell response that any repertoires were sampled.

Profiled with immunoSEQ multiplex PCR; TCRdb holds only in-frame clones, not every one. Of about 78,000 clones listed, roughly nine tenths were seen once; the top ten hold around 3.4%. With respect to this clone: Its antigen remains unidentified.

CDR3 size: 13 residues. Deletions cut 5 bases from V and 7 bases from J, with 12 bases between. The germline V gene has CDR1 SGHTA and CDR2 FQGNSA. The V gene is TRBV7-2, the J gene TRBJ1-5; no definite D call. This TCR came from an adult who received the AZD1222 COVID-19 vaccine. This specimen consisted of peripheral blood, obtained 28 days after the second AZD1222 dose. CDR3 in amino acids: CASSLAPEQPQHF. The CDR3 bases are TGTGCCAGCAGCCTCGCGCCTGAACAGCCCCAGCATTTT.